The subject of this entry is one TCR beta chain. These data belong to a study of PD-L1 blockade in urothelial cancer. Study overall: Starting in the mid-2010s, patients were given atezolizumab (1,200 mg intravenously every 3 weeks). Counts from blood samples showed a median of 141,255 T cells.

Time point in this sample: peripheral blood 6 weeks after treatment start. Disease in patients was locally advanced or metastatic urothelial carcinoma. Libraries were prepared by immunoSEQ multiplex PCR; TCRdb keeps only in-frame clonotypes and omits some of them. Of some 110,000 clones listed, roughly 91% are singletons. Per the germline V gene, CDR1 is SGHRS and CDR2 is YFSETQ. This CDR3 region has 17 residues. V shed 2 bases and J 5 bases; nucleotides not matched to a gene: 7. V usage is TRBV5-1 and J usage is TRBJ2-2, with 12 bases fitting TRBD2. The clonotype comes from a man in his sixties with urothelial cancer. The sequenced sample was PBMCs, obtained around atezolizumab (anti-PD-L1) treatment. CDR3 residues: CASSFALAGGSTGELFF. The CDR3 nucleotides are TGCGCCAGCAGCTTCGCCCTAGCGGGAGGGTCTACCGGGGAGCTGTTTTTT.